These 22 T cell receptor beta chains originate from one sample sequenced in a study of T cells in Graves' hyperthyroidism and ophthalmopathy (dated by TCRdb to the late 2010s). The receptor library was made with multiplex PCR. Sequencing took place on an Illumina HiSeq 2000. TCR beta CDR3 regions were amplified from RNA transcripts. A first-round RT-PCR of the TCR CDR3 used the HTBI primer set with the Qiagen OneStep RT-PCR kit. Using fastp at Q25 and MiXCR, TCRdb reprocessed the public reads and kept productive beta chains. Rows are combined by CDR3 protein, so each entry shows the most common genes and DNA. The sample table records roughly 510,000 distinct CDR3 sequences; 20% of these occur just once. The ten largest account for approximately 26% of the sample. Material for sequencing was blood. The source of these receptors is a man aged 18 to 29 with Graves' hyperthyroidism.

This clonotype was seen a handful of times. CDR3 nucleotides: TGCAGTGCCCCGACAGGGGGGGGCAATCAGCCCCAGCATTTT. Translated, it gives CSAPTGGGNQPQHF. The genes are TRBV20-1 and TRBJ1-5, with 9 positions matching TRBD1. In germline, CDR1 is DFQATT, CDR2 SNEGSKA (reference sequence). J was trimmed by 2 bases and V by 6 bases; bases with no gene match: 5. This CDR3 comprises 14 residues.

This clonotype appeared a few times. In nucleotides, the CDR3 is TGCGCCAGCAGCGTGGAGGGGGGGAACACTGAAGCTTTCTTT. Translation: CASSVEGGNTEAFF. This chain connects TRBV5-1 to TRBJ1-1, with D perhaps TRBD1 (6 bases). The CDR3 has 14 amino acids. V was trimmed by 4 bases and J by 1 base, leaving 11 bases between them. Germline lookup yields CDR1 SGHRS and CDR2 YFSETQ.

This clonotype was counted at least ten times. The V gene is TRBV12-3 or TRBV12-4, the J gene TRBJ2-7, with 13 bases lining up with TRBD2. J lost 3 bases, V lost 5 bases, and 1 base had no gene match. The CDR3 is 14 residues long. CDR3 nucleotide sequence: TGTGCCAGCAGTCGACTAGCGGGAGGCTACGAGCAGTACTTC. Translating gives CASSRLAGGYEQYF.

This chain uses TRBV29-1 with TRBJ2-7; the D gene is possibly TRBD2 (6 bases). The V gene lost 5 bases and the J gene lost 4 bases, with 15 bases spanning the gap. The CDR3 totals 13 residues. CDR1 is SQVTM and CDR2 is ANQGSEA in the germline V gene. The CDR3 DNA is TGCAGCGTTCCCAGGGACTTCTCATACGAGCAGTACTTC. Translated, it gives CSVPRDFSYEQYF.

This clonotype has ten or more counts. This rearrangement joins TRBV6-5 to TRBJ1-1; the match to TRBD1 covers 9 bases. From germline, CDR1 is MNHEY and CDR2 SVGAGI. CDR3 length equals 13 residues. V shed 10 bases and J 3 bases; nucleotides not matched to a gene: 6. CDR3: CATVGTGHTEAFF. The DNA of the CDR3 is TGTGCCACCGTCGGGACAGGGCACACTGAAGCTTTCTTT.

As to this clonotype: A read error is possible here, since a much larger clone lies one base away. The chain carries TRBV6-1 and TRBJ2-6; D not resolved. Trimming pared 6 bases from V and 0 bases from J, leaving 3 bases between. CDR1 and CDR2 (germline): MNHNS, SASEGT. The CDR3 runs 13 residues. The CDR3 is CASRNSGANVLTF. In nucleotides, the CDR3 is TGTGCCAGCAGGAACTCTGGGGCCAACGTCCTGACTTTC.

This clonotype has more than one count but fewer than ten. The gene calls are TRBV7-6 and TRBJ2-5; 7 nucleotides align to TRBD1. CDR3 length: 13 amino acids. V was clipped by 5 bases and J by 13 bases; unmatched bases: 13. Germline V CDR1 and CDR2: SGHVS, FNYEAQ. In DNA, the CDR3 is TGTGCCAGCAGCCCCGGGACAGTGGGCAGGGGGTACTTC. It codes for CASSPGTVGRGYF.

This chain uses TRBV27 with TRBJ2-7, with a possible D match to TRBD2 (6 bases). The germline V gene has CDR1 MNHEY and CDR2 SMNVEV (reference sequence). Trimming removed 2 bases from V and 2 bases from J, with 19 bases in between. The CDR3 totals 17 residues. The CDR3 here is CASSLTPRAGLPYEQYF. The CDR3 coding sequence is TGTGCCAGCAGTTTAACCCCAAGAGCGGGTCTTCCCTACGAGCAGTACTTC.

CDR3: CASSYGGGGAGHF. For the CDR3, the DNA is TGTGCCAGCAGTTACGGGGGGGGCGGCGCAGGGCATTTT. The chain carries TRBV12-3 or TRBV12-4 and TRBJ1-5; perhaps TRBD1 as D (6 bases). This CDR3 is built from 13 residues. Trimming stripped 4 bases from V and 15 bases from J, with 19 bases between.

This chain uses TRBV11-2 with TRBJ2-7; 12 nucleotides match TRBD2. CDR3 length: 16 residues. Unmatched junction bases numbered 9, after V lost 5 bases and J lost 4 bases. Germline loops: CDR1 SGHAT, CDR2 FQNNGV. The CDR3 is CASSPSEGLAGYEQYF. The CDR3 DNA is TGTGCCAGCAGCCCTTCTGAGGGACTAGCGGGTTACGAGCAGTACTTC.

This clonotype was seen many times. CDR3 bases: TGCAGTGCTAGAGATCCGGAAGGGAAAATGAACACTGAAGCTTTCTTT. Translated: CSARDPEGKMNTEAFF. This sequence joins TRBV20-1 and TRBJ1-1; D remains unclear. Germline V lookup: CDR1 DFQATT, CDR2 SNEGSKA (reference sequence). The germline V and J ends were trimmed by 0 bases and 0 bases, with 14 bases remaining between them. CDR3 length equals 16 residues.

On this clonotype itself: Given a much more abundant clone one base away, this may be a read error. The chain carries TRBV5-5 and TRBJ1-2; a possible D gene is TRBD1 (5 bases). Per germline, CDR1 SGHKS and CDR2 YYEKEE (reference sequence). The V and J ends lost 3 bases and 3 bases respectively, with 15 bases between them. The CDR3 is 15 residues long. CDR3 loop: CASSSAVAGHYGYTF. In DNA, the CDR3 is TGTGCCAGCAGCTCCGCCGTGGCAGGGCACTATGGCTACACCTTC.

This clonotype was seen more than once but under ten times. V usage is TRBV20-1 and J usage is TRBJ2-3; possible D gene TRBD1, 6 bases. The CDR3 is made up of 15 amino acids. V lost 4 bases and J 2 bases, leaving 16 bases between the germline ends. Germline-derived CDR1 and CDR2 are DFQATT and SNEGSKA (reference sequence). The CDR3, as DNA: TGCAGTGCTACCAACCGGGACACATACACAGATACGCAGTATTTT. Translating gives CSATNRDTYTDTQYF.

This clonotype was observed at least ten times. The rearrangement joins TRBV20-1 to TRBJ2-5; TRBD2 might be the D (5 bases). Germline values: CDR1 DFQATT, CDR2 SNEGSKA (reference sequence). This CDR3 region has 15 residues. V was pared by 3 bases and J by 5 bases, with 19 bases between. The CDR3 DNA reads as TGCAGTGCTAGTGAGTCCAGAGGTAGGAGGGAGACCCAGTACTTC. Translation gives CSASESRGRRETQYF.

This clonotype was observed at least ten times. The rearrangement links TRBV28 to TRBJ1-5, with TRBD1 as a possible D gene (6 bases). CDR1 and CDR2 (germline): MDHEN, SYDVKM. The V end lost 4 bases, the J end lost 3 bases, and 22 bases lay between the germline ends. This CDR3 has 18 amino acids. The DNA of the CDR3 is TGTGCCAGCAGTTCACCCGAGGGGGGGACTGAAGTCAATCAGCCCCAGCATTTT. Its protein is CASSSPEGGTEVNQPQHF.

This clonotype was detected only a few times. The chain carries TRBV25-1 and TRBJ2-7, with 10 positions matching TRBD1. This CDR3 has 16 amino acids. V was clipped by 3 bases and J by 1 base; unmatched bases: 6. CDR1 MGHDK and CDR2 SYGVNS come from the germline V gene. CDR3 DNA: TGTGCCAGCAGTGATAGAGACAGGGGGCGTTCCTACGAGCAGTACTTC. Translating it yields CASSDRDRGRSYEQYF.

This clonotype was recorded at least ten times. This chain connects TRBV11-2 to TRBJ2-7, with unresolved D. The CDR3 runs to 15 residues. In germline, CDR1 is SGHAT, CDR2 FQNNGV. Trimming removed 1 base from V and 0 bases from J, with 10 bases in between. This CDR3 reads CASSLGPEGSYEQYF. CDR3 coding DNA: TGTGCCAGCAGCTTAGGGCCAGAAGGCTCCTACGAGCAGTACTTC. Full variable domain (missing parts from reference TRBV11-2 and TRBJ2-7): EAGVAQSPRYKIIEKRQSVAFWCNPISGHATLYWYQQILGQGPKLLIQFQNNGVVDDSQLPKDRFSAERLKGVDSTLKIQPAKLEDSAVYLCASSLGPEGSYEQYFGPGTRLTVT.

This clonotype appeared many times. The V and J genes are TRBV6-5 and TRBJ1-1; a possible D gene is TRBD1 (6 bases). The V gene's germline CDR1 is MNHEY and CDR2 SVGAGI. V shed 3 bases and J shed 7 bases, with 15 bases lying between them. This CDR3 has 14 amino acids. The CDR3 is CASSYLARGGEAFF. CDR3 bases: TGTGCCAGCAGTTATTTGGCACGAGGGGGTGAAGCTTTCTTT.

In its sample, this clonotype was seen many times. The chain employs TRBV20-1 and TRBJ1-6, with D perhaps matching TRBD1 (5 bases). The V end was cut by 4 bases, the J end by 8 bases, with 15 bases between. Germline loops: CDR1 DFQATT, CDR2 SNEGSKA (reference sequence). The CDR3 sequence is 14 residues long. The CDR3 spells CSATGTHIDSPLHF. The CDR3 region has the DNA TGCAGTGCTACCGGGACCCATATAGATTCACCCCTCCACTTT.

CDR3 in amino acids: CASSSGQGSPNTEAFF. The DNA of the CDR3 is TGCGCCAGCAGCTCGGGACAGGGGTCGCCTAACACTGAAGCTTTCTTT. The chain employs TRBV5-1 and TRBJ1-1; 10 positions match TRBD1. Trimming removed 3 bases from V and 2 bases from J; junction bases left unmatched: 7. CDR1 is SGHRS and CDR2 is YFSETQ in the germline V gene. The CDR3 is 16 amino acids. Based on the CDR3 plus reference TRBV5-1 and TRBJ1-1, the full variable domain is KAGVTQTPRYLIKTRGQQVTLSCSPISGHRSVSWYQQTPGQGLQFLFEYFSETQRNKGNFPGRFSGRQFSNSRSEMNVSTLELGDSALYLCASSSGQGSPNTEAFFGQGTRLTVV.

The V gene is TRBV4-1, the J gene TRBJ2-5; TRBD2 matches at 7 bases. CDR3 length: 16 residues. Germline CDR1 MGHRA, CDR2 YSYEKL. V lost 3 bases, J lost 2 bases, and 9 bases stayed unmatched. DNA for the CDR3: TGCGCCAGCAGCCAGGGTGCGGCGGGGGTGCAAGAGACCCAGTACTTC. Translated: CASSQGAAGVQETQYF.

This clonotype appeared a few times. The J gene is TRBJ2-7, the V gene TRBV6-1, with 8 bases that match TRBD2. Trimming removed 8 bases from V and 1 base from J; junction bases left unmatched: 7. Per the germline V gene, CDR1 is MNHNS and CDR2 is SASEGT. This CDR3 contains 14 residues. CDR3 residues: CASRKAGESYEQYF. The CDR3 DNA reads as TGTGCCAGCCGTAAAGCGGGGGAGTCCTACGAGCAGTACTTC.